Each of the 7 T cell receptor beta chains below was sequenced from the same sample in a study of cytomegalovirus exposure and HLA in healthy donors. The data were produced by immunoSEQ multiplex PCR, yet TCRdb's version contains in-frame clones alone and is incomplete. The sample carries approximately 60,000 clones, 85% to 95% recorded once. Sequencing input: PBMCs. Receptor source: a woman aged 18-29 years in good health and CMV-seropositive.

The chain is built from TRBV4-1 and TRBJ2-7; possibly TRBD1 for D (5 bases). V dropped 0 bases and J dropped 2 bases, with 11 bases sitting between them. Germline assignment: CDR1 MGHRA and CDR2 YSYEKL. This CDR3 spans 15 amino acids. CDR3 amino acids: CASSQDPTGTYEQYF. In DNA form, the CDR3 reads TGCGCCAGCAGCCAAGATCCCACAGGTACCTACGAGCAGTACTTC.

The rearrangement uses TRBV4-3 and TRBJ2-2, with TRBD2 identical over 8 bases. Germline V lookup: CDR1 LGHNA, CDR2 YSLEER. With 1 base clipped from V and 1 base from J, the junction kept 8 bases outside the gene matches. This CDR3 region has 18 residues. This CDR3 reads CASSQGHLSGGNTGELFF. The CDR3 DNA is TGCGCCAGCAGCCAAGGCCATCTAAGCGGGGGGAACACCGGGGAGCTGTTTTTT.

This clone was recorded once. For the CDR3, the DNA is TGCGCCAGCAGCCGAGGCGGGGCGCGGGCAACTAATGAAAAACTGTTTTTT. This translates into CASSRGGARATNEKLFF. V usage is TRBV4-3 and J usage is TRBJ1-4; D is possibly TRBD1 (5 bases). V was shortened by 4 bases and J by 0 bases, with 15 bases between the two germline ends. This CDR3 has 17 amino acids. Germline V gene data show CDR1 as LGHNA and CDR2 as YSLEER.

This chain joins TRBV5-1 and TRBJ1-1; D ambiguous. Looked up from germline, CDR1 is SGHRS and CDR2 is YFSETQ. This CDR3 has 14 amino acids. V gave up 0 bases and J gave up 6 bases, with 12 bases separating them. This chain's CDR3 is CASSLGGAIPEAFF. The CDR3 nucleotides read TGCGCCAGCAGCTTGGGCGGAGCTATACCTGAAGCTTTCTTT.

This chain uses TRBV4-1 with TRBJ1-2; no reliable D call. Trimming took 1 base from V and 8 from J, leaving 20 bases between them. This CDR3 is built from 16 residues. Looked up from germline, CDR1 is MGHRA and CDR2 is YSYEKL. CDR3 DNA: TGCGCCAGCAGCCAAGTAGCCAGGACTTCCCAGGAGGGCTACACCTTC. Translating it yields CASSQVARTSQEGYTF.

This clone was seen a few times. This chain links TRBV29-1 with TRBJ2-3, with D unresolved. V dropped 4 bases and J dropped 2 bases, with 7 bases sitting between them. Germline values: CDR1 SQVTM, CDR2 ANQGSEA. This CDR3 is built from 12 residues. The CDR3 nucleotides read TGCAGCGTTGGAGACTCCACAGATACGCAGTATTTT. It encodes CSVGDSTDTQYF.

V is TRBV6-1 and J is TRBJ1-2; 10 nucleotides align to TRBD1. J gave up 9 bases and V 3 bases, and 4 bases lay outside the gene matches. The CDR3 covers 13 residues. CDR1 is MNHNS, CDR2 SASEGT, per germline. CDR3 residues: CASSDRDRGSYTF. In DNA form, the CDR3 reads TGTGCCAGCAGTGACCGGGACAGGGGAAGCTACACCTTC.